One TCR beta chain is described in this entry. This specimen comes from a study of blood T cell repertoires in COVID-19. About the research overall: The United States, Italy and Spain were the sources of the acute and convalescent COVID-19 samples. PBMCs, B-cell-depleted T cells, or T cells provided the cDNA or gDNA that made up the material.

In the original workflow: The authors estimated nucleated cell counts from reference gene primer amplification. TCRdb's copy holds only in-frame clones and misses some; the assay was immunoSEQ multiplex PCR. The DNA was the basis for D and trimming; V, J and clone size are from that table. The sample shows over 100,000 clones, roughly 85% of them seen only once. The receptor was derived from a woman in her sixties or seventies with acute or convalescent COVID-19. Sequenced material: peripheral blood.

CDR3 residues: CASSPGGTLSQHF. The DNA for the CDR3 is TGTGCCAGCAGTCCCGGGGGGACCCTTAGCCAGCATTTT. The chain is built from TRBV28 and TRBJ1-5; TRBD1 might be the D (5 bases). The CDR3 totals 13 residues. Germline CDR1 reads MDHEN; CDR2 reads SYDVKM. Trimming took off 5 bases at V and 12 bases at J, with 17 bases between the two ends.